The 25 T cell receptor beta chains listed next were all sequenced from one sample in a study of cytomegalovirus exposure and HLA in healthy donors. It was with 60 Vbeta and 13 Jbeta primers that the PCR ran. Here immunoSEQ multiplex PCR was the method, and the copy in TCRdb shows in-frame clones only, minus some. The sample comprises 150,000 to 200,000 clones, just under 80% of which are singletons, and 4.5% to 7.5% rests with the top ten. Source material: PBMCs. The receptors were sampled from a woman aged 25 to 39 in good health and CMV-seropositive.

Concerning this clone itself: The same CDR3 also results from other DNA sequences found in this sample. This chain uses TRBV6-5 with TRBJ2-7, with 9 bases lining up with TRBD2. There are 14 residues in the CDR3. The germline CDR1 and CDR2 sequences are MNHEY and SVGAGI. The V gene end was trimmed by 0 bases and the J gene end by 3 bases; junction bases not matched to a gene: 0. The CDR3 loop is CASSYSSGGYEQYF. CDR3 in DNA: TGTGCCAGCAGTTACTCTAGCGGGGGCTACGAGCAGTACTTC.

Concerning this clone itself: Other DNA sequences in this specimen translate into the identical CDR3. The chain joins TRBV7-2 to TRBJ2-5; 7 bases are shared with TRBD2. CDR3 length: 14 amino acids. In germline, CDR1 is SGHTA, CDR2 FQGNSA. V lost 2 bases and J lost 4; bases outside the gene matches: 4. The DNA of the CDR3 is TGTGCCAGCAGCTTAATGGGGGGGGGAGAGACCCAGTACTTC. It specifies CASSLMGGGETQYF. Variable domain in full (rest from reference TRBV7-2 and TRBJ2-5): GAGVSQSPSNKVTEKGKDVELRCDPISGHTALYWYRQSLGQGLEFLIYFQGNSAPDKSGLPSDRFSAERTGGSVSTLTIQRTQQEDSAVYLCASSLMGGGETQYFGPGTRLLVL.

This chain connects TRBV27 to TRBJ2-1, with D unresolved. The V end lost 3 bases, the J end lost 1 base, and 7 bases lay between the germline ends. The CDR3 spans 14 residues. Germline CDR1 is MNHEY and CDR2 is SMNVEV (reference sequence). This CDR3 is CASSLAGSYNEQFF. CDR3 in DNA: TGTGCCAGCAGTTTGGCCGGGTCCTACAATGAGCAGTTCTTC.

The chain carries TRBV4-1 and TRBJ2-7; D is unresolved. The CDR3 contains 13 residues. Trimming took off 2 bases at V and 6 bases at J, with 11 bases between the two ends. Germline CDR1 reads MGHRA; CDR2 reads YSYEKL. The CDR3 DNA reads TGCGCCAGCAGCCAACTTGGAACGGGCGAGCAGTACTTC. Amino acid sequence: CASSQLGTGEQYF.

The V and J genes are TRBV6-1 and TRBJ2-6; TRBD2 matches 11 bases. With 4 bases clipped from V and 3 bases from J, the junction kept 8 bases outside the gene matches. The CDR3 extends over 18 amino acids. CDR1 and CDR2 (germline): MNHNS, SASEGT. CDR3 residues: CASSVAGTSGFGANVLTF. The CDR3 nucleotides read TGTGCCAGCAGTGTTGCCGGGACTAGCGGATTTGGGGCCAACGTCCTGACTTTC.

The sample holds one count of this clone. The J gene is TRBJ2-3, the V gene TRBV6-1; D possibly corresponds to TRBD1 (5 bases). Germline V gene lookup returns CDR1 MNHNS and CDR2 SASEGT. The ends were cut back, 5 bases at V and 5 bases at J, with 14 bases in the middle. The CDR3 contains 14 residues. The CDR3 DNA follows: TGTGCCAGCAGTCTCCGGACACTCGGAGATACGCAGTATTTT. It translates to CASSLRTLGDTQYF.

This clone showed up just once. The rearrangement links TRBV28 to TRBJ1-1; D is unresolved. The V end was cut by 2 bases, the J end by 1 base, with 5 bases between. The CDR3 is 13 residues long. Germline CDR1 reads MDHEN; CDR2 reads SYDVKM. The CDR3 region has the DNA TGTGCCAGCAGTTTAAGCTGGAACACTGAAGCTTTCTTT. This gives the protein CASSLSWNTEAFF.

V and J are TRBV4-2 and TRBJ2-5, with 13 nucleotides matching TRBD2. The trim removed 1 base at V and 3 bases at J, leaving 2 bases unmatched. The CDR3 extends over 16 amino acids. Germline CDR1 and CDR2: LGHNA and YNFKEQ. CDR3 coding DNA: TGTGCCAGCAGCCAAGTTGGACTAGCGGGGGAAGAGACCCAGTACTTC. Translating gives CASSQVGLAGEETQYF.

The chain employs TRBV10-2 and TRBJ2-7; D uncertain. The CDR3 spans 14 residues. The germline gives CDR1 WSHSY, CDR2 SAAADI. Trimming removed 3 bases from V and 3 bases from J, with 12 bases in between. The CDR3 coding sequence is TGCGCCAGCAGTGAAATTGGTGCAGGCTACGAGCAGTACTTC. Amino acid sequence: CASSEIGAGYEQYF.

The count of this clone is one. The chain couples TRBV28 to TRBJ1-5; 8 nucleotides align to TRBD1. This CDR3 has 16 residues. CDR1 is MDHEN and CDR2 is SYDVKM in the germline V gene. V lost 6 bases, J lost 6 bases, and 13 bases stayed unmatched. The CDR3 is CASRYNQGAFTQPQHF. CDR3 nucleotide sequence: TGTGCCAGCAGGTATAACCAGGGGGCTTTTACTCAGCCCCAGCATTTT.

The chain couples TRBV7-2 to TRBJ2-1; a weak D match, TRBD2 (5 bases). CDR3 length: 14 amino acids. V lost 3 bases and J lost 4, with 10 bases in between. From germline, CDR1 is SGHTA and CDR2 FQGNSA. The CDR3 loop reads CASSLLPGYNEQFF. For the CDR3, the DNA is TGTGCCAGCAGCTTGCTTCCGGGGTACAATGAGCAGTTCTTC.

V usage is TRBV4-1 and J usage is TRBJ2-3; possibly TRBD2 for D (6 bases). V gave up 0 bases and J gave up 2 bases, with 12 bases separating them. In germline, CDR1 is MGHRA, CDR2 YSYEKL. The CDR3 contains 16 residues. CDR3 sequence (DNA): TGCGCCAGCAGCCAAGATTGGGTAGCGGACACAGATACGCAGTATTTT. Encoded protein: CASSQDWVADTDTQYF.

The chain recombines TRBV9 with TRBJ1-2, with D possibly matching TRBD1 (6 bases). The CDR3 totals 15 residues. V lost 4 bases, J lost 0 bases, and 13 bases lay in between. Germline assignment: CDR1 SGDLS and CDR2 YYNGEE. CDR3 residues: CASSPQGLTNYGYTF. The CDR3, as DNA: TGTGCCAGCAGCCCACAGGGCCTAACTAACTATGGCTACACCTTC.

The V gene is TRBV5-4, the J gene TRBJ2-7; D is uncertain. The CDR3 contains 14 residues. Germline V gene sequence: CDR1 SGHNT, CDR2 YYREEE (reference sequence). The V end lost 4 bases, the J end lost 0 bases, and 11 bases lay between the germline ends. This CDR3 is CASSPASSSYEQYF. The DNA of the CDR3 is TGTGCCAGCAGCCCCGCCTCGAGCTCCTACGAGCAGTACTTC.

The V call is TRBV6-1, the J call TRBJ2-1, with TRBD2 matching over 8 bases. The CDR3 is 13 amino acids. The germline gives CDR1 MNHNS, CDR2 SASEGT. J was trimmed by 7 bases and V by 5 bases; bases with no gene match: 4. CDR3 nucleotide sequence: TGTGCCAGCAGTCCCCCTAGCGGGAATGAGCAGTTCTTC. Protein: CASSPPSGNEQFF.

The chain couples TRBV6-5 to TRBJ1-5; the match to TRBD1 covers 7 bases. The CDR3 totals 15 residues. The ends lost 5 bases at V and 6 bases at J; junction bases unmatched: 10. Germline V gene lookup returns CDR1 MNHEY and CDR2 SVGAGI. The CDR3, as DNA: TGTGCCAGCAGTGCCCCCAGGGGGGAGAGTCAGCCCCAGCATTTT. It codes for CASSAPRGESQPQHF.

The chain is built from TRBV14 and TRBJ2-1; 7 bases agree with TRBD1. CDR1 and CDR2 from the germline V gene are SGHDN and FVKESK. CDR3 length: 13 residues. The J segment lost 4 bases and the V segment lost 6 bases, leaving 3 bases of the junction unmatched. In DNA form, the CDR3 reads TGTGCCAGCAGAAGACAGGGATACAATGAGCAGTTCTTC. Its translation is CASRRQGYNEQFF.

Comments on this clone: A junction end diverges from the germline sequence, so it may reflect a read error. The V and J genes are TRBV7-7 and TRBJ2-2; a weak D match, TRBD2 (5 bases). The CDR3 has 15 amino acids. CDR1 SSHAT and CDR2 FNYEAQ come from the germline V gene (reference sequence). The DNA for the CDR3 is TGTGCTAGCAGCTCGCTTGTGGGAGACACCGGGGAGCTGTTTTTT. Translated, it gives CASSSLVGDTGELFF.

V usage is TRBV6-1 and J usage is TRBJ2-7, with TRBD1 as a possible D gene (6 bases). The CDR3 sequence is 15 residues long. Between the trimmed V and J ends, which lost 6 bases and 1 base, there was a span of 16 bases. Germline CDR1 is MNHNS and CDR2 is SASEGT. The chain's CDR3 is CASSGNPGHSYEQYF. In nucleotides, the CDR3 is TGTGCCAGCAGCGGGAACCCGGGACATTCCTACGAGCAGTACTTC.

This clone was counted only a few times. The genes are TRBV7-9 and TRBJ2-3, with a possible D match to TRBD2 (6 bases). V was clipped by 2 bases and J by 6 bases, with 18 bases between them. Germline V CDR1 and CDR2: SEHNR, FQNEAQ (reference sequence). This CDR3 has 16 residues. CDR3 protein: CASSLSGEGPTDTQYF. CDR3 in DNA: TGTGCCAGCAGCTTATCGGGAGAGGGACCGACGGATACGCAGTATTTT.

The chain carries TRBV5-1 and TRBJ2-3; D gene uncertain. Deletions cut 7 bases from V and 6 bases from J, with 21 bases between. CDR1 is SGHRS, CDR2 YFSETQ, per germline. This CDR3 has 15 residues. Here the CDR3 DNA reads TGCGCCAGCGCTGGATTTCTTCAGGCCTCCGATACGCAGTATTTT. Translation: CASAGFLQASDTQYF. The variable domain in full, with the rest retrieved from reference TRBV5-1 and TRBJ2-3, is KAGVTQTPRYLIKTRGQQVTLSCSPISGHRSVSWYQQTPGQGLQFLFEYFSETQRNKGNFPGRFSGRQFSNSRSEMNVSTLELGDSALYLCASAGFLQASDTQYFGPGTRLTVL.

The chain links TRBV5-1 to TRBJ2-5; TRBD2 matches 12 bases. The CDR3 extends over 15 amino acids. Looked up from germline, CDR1 is SGHRS and CDR2 is YFSETQ. V shed 4 bases and J 5 bases; nucleotides not matched to a gene: 6. CDR3 residues: CASSQGLAGSETQYF. The CDR3 bases are TGCGCCAGCAGCCAGGGACTAGCGGGTTCTGAGACCCAGTACTTC. Together with reference TRBV5-1 and TRBJ2-5, the CDR3 gives the full variable domain: KAGVTQTPRYLIKTRGQQVTLSCSPISGHRSVSWYQQTPGQGLQFLFEYFSETQRNKGNFPGRFSGRQFSNSRSEMNVSTLELGDSALYLCASSQGLAGSETQYFGPGTRLLVL.

The chain is built from TRBV29-1 and TRBJ1-2, with D perhaps matching TRBD1 (5 bases). The V gene's germline CDR1 is SQVTM and CDR2 ANQGSEA. The CDR3 has 12 residues. V was trimmed by 7 bases and J by 2 bases, leaving 11 bases between them. The CDR3 DNA follows: TGCAGCGAACAGGACCGAAACTATGGCTACACCTTC. This sequence encodes CSEQDRNYGYTF.

This clone came up once. This chain connects TRBV6-6 to TRBJ2-1; 9 positions agree with TRBD1. Germline lookup yields CDR1 MNHNY and CDR2 SVGAGI (reference sequence). The CDR3 sequence is 12 residues long. V was clipped by 4 bases and J by 15 bases; unmatched bases: 7. For the CDR3, the DNA is TGTGCCAGCAGTTGGCGGGACAGGGTTTCGTTCTTC. It specifies CASSWRDRVSFF.

V is TRBV29-1 and J is TRBJ2-5, with TRBD2 matching 10 bases. The germline CDR1 and CDR2 sequences are SQVTM and ANQGSEA. Unmatched junction bases numbered 14, after V lost 5 bases and J lost 8 bases. The CDR3 has 15 residues. For the CDR3, the DNA is TGCAGCGTTAATCCAGCGGGAGGGCCAAGCGAAACCCAGTACTTC. Translation gives CSVNPAGGPSETQYF.